The entry below describes one T cell receptor beta chain. The table came from immunoSEQ multiplex PCR; TCRdb's copy has only in-frame clones and leaves some out. The sample consists of about 200,000 clones, 85% to 90% of them appearing once. This sample is drawn from a study of blood T cell repertoires in COVID-19. On the study more broadly: The analysed material was cDNA or gDNA that came from T cells, B-cell-depleted T cells, or PBMCs.

This CDR3 spans 15 amino acids. V lost 1 base, J lost 5 bases, and 14 bases lay in between. CDR1 and CDR2 (germline): SGHNT, YENEEA. Input material: peripheral blood. This chain connects TRBV11-3 to TRBJ2-5, with D possibly matching TRBD2 (5 bases). This TCR was recovered from a man aged 55-75 years who had recovered from COVID-19. CDR3 nucleotide sequence: TGTGCCAGCAGCTTAGGTGCAGGCGGGCGGGAGACCCAGTACTTC. The encoded protein is CASSLGAGGRETQYF.